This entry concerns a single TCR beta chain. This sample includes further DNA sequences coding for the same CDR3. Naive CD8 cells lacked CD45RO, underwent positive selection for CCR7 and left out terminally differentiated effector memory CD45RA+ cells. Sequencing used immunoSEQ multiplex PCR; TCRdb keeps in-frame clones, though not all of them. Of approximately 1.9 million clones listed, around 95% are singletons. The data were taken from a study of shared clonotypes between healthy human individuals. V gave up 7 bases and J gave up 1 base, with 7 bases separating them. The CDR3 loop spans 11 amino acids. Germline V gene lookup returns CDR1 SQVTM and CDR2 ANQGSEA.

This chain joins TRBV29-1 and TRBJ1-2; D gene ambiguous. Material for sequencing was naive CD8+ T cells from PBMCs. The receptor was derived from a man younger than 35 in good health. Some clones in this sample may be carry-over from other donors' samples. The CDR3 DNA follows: TGCAGCGGACGTCTTAACTATGGCTACACCTTC. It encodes CSGRLNYGYTF.